These 23 T cell receptor beta chains share one sample of origin, sequenced in a study of blood T cells in healthy people across ages. Alongside a J-beta primer mix, a sample-barcoded 5' primer served in a second PCR lasting about 7 to 11 cycles. Via MiXCR, TCRdb re-called the 5' RACE reads, giving one row per CDR3 protein. The repertoire holds 600,000 to 800,000 distinct CDR3 sequences, with roughly 21% as singletons. The sample consisted of blood. The receptors derive from a man between 65 and 85 years old in good health.

The chain uses TRBV6-5 and TRBJ2-5; 14 nucleotides align to TRBD2. The DNA end favors TRBJ2-1, so the J call may be wrong. This CDR3 has 16 amino acids. CDR1 and CDR2 from the germline V gene are MNHEY and SVGAGI. In DNA, the CDR3 is TGTGCCAGCAGTTACTCGACTAGCGGGAGGGCCGGTGAGCAGTTCTTC. Encoded protein: CASSYSTSGRAGEQFF.

The chain uses TRBV3-1 and TRBJ2-1; TRBD1 might be the D (5 bases). Deletions cut 1 base from V and 10 bases from J, with 8 bases between. This CDR3 region has 12 residues. Germline V lookup: CDR1 LGHDT, CDR2 YNNKEL (reference sequence). The CDR3 nucleotides are TGTGCCAGCAGCCAAGTAAGGGGCGAGCAGTTCTTC. Residues: CASSQVRGEQFF.

Regarding this clonotype: A much bigger clone sits one base away, suggesting this may be a read error. V is TRBV12-3 or TRBV12-4 and J is TRBJ2-7; 9 bases agree with TRBD2. The CDR3 covers 14 residues. CDR3 protein: CASGLLAGRGEQYF. The CDR3 nucleotides are TGTGCCAGCGGTTTGCTAGCGGGAAGGGGGGAGCAGTACTTC.

The chain is built from TRBV20-1 and TRBJ2-3, with TRBD2 matching over 7 bases. With V trimmed by 0 bases and J by 6 bases, 18 bases remained unmatched. The CDR3 is 18 amino acids. Germline CDR1 and CDR2: DFQATT and SNEGSKA (reference sequence). Written as DNA, the CDR3 is TGCAGTGCTAGAGATGCGAGACTAGCAGCTACAACGCAGGATACGCAGTATTTT. It codes for CSARDARLAATTQDTQYF.

This clonotype was found many times. The chain recombines TRBV7-2 with TRBJ2-7; 9 bases fit TRBD2. The CDR3 has 15 residues. J gave up 2 bases and V 1 base, and 3 bases lay outside the gene matches. CDR1 is SGHTA and CDR2 is FQGNSA in the germline V gene. The CDR3 DNA is TGTGCCAGCAGCTTAGAGGCTAGCGGGGCCTACGAGCAGTACTTC. This encodes CASSLEASGAYEQYF.

This sequence joins TRBV3-1 and TRBJ2-7; the match to TRBD1 covers 10 bases. V shed 7 bases, J shed 3 bases, and the junction held 6 bases outside the gene matches. This CDR3 spans 14 amino acids. Germline loops: CDR1 LGHDT, CDR2 YNNKEL (reference sequence). The CDR3 DNA reads TGTGCCAGCAATGGGGGACAGGGGATCTACGAGCAGTACTTC. Protein sequence: CASNGGQGIYEQYF.

Many counts were recorded for this clonotype. V and J are TRBV9 and TRBJ2-7; D unresolved. The CDR3 runs to 14 residues. The V end was cut by 4 bases, the J end by 0 bases, with 11 bases between. Per germline, CDR1 SGDLS and CDR2 YYNGEE. This CDR3 reads CASSPRRLSYEQYF. CDR3 coding DNA: TGTGCCAGCAGCCCGCGTAGGCTCTCCTACGAGCAGTACTTC.

This clonotype was counted only a few times. The chain employs TRBV6-1 and TRBJ2-1; TRBD2 matches 13 bases. The CDR3 extends over 15 amino acids. V shed 6 bases and J 6 bases; nucleotides not matched to a gene: 5. CDR1 MNHNS and CDR2 SASEGT come from the germline V gene. The CDR3: CASRTGLAGANEQFF. As DNA, the CDR3 is TGTGCCAGCAGAACCGGACTAGCGGGAGCCAATGAGCAGTTCTTC.

A few counts support this clonotype. The chain couples TRBV18 to TRBJ1-4; the D gene is possibly TRBD1 (5 bases). The germline V gene has CDR1 KGHSH and CDR2 LQKENI. Trimming took off 5 bases at V and 3 bases at J, with 10 bases between the two ends. The length of the CDR3 is 14 residues. CDR3 in amino acids: CASSRGQANEKLFF. The CDR3 nucleotides read TGTGCCAGCTCAAGGGGCCAAGCTAATGAAAAACTGTTTTTT. The full variable domain, its missing parts supplied by reference TRBV18 and TRBJ1-4, is NAGVMQNPRHLVRRRGQEARLRCSPMKGHSHVYWYRQLPEEGLKFMVYLQKENIIDESGMPKERFSAEFPKEGPSILRIQQVVRGDSAAYFCASSRGQANEKLFFGSGTQLSVL.

The gene calls are TRBV2 and TRBJ2-1; 8 positions match TRBD2. Germline lookup yields CDR1 SNHLY and CDR2 FYNNEI. V shed 6 bases, J shed 2 bases, and the junction held 6 bases outside the gene matches. There are 15 residues in the CDR3. CDR3 residues: CASRQSGSTYNEQFF. In DNA form, the CDR3 reads TGTGCCAGCAGGCAAAGCGGGAGTACCTACAATGAGCAGTTCTTC.

The rearrangement joins TRBV27 to TRBJ2-5; 7 bases agree with TRBD1. The CDR3 sequence is 17 residues long. The germline V gene encodes CDR1 MNHEY and CDR2 SMNVEV (reference sequence). The V segment lost 8 bases and the J segment 5 bases; nucleotides outside the gene matches: 20. CDR3 protein: CASGLREVTGQRETQYF. CDR3 DNA: TGTGCCAGCGGTCTACGAGAAGTGACAGGGCAAAGGGAGACCCAGTACTTC.

This sequence joins TRBV12-3 or TRBV12-4 and TRBJ1-2, with D unclear. CDR3 length equals 16 residues. Trimming stripped 8 bases from V and 3 bases from J, with 22 bases between. The CDR3 protein is CASLLVAQSGHYGYTF. In DNA form, the CDR3 reads TGTGCCAGCCTTCTGGTTGCCCAAAGTGGACACTATGGCTACACCTTC.

The table lists this clonotype with a few counts. This could be a read error, since a much larger clone is one nucleotide away. The chain's CDR3 is CAGSGDRGREKLFF. The CDR3 coding sequence is TGTGCCGGCAGCGGGGACAGGGGGCGAGAAAAACTGTTTTTT. The chain is built from TRBV12-3 or TRBV12-4 and TRBJ1-4; 12 positions match TRBD1. The CDR3 is 14 residues long.

This clonotype has just a few counts. The J gene is TRBJ2-1, the V gene TRBV21-1. TRBV21-1 is deemed a pseudogene. The CDR3 is made up of 13 amino acids. The CDR3 protein is CASSKGIWDEQFF. The CDR3 DNA reads as TGTGCCAGCAGCAAAGGCATCTGGGATGAGCAGTTCTTC.

CDR3 DNA: TGTGCCAGTAGTATAGGTAGCGGGAGTTACTACAATGAGCAGTTCTTC. Amino acids: CASSIGSGSYYNEQFF. This chain connects TRBV19 to TRBJ2-1; TRBD2 aligns across 9 bases. Germline-derived CDR1 and CDR2 are LNHDA and SQIVND (reference sequence). Losses at the gene ends were 1 base for V and 3 bases for J; bases not matched to a gene: 4. CDR3 length: 16 residues. The full variable domain, its missing parts supplied by reference TRBV19 and TRBJ2-1, is DGGITQSPKYLFRKEGQNVTLSCEQNLNHDAMYWYRQDPGQGLRLIYYSQIVNDFQKGDIAEGYSVSREKKESFPLTVTSAQKNPTAFYLCASSIGSGSYYNEQFFGPGTRLTVL.

The chain uses TRBV28 and TRBJ2-7, with D possibly matching TRBD2 (6 bases). The V gene's germline CDR1 is MDHEN and CDR2 SYDVKM. V lost 2 bases to trimming and J lost 4 bases, with 12 bases between them. The CDR3 consists of 14 residues. In DNA, the CDR3 is TGTGCCAGCAGTTTAACGGGAGTTGTGTACGAGCAGTACTTC. Protein product: CASSLTGVVYEQYF.

The CDR3 bases are TGTGCCAGCGCCAGGGACTCCCCTGGGAATGAGCAGTTCTTC. This sequence encodes CASARDSPGNEQFF. This chain uses TRBV2 with TRBJ2-7; perhaps TRBD2 as D (6 bases). The end of the DNA fits TRBJ2-1 better, so the J call may be wrong. CDR1 and CDR2 (germline): SNHLY, FYNNEI. The CDR3 consists of 14 residues.

The chain couples TRBV6-5 to TRBJ2-2; no definite D call. V dropped 2 bases and J dropped 2 bases, with 12 bases sitting between them. This CDR3 comprises 16 residues. CDR1 and CDR2 from the germline V gene are MNHEY and SVGAGI. CDR3 DNA sequence: TGTGCCAGCAGTTACGTAGTCACCAAAAACACCGGGGAGCTGTTTTTT. This sequence encodes CASSYVVTKNTGELFF.

This chain connects TRBV20-1 to TRBJ1-4; tentatively, D is TRBD1 (5 bases). The germline gives CDR1 DFQATT, CDR2 SNEGSKA (reference sequence). This CDR3 comprises 15 residues. Deletions cut 3 bases from V and 0 bases from J, with 11 bases between. The CDR3 DNA follows: TGCAGTGCTAGTAGCTCGGGGGCAACTAATGAAAAACTGTTTTTT. Its protein is CSASSSGATNEKLFF.

V is TRBV20-1 and J is TRBJ1-1, with 8 bases identical to TRBD1. CDR3 length: 15 amino acids. CDR1 and CDR2 from the germline V gene are DFQATT and SNEGSKA (reference sequence). With 1 base clipped from V and 1 base from J, the junction kept 5 bases outside the gene matches. CDR3 nucleotide sequence: TGCAGTGCTAGAGGTCGAGGACAGGGGAACACTGAAGCTTTCTTT. Translated, it gives CSARGRGQGNTEAFF.

There are a few counts of this clonotype. This sequence joins TRBV18 and TRBJ1-1; the D gene is possibly TRBD1 (5 bases). Germline V gives CDR1 KGHSH, CDR2 LQKENI. The CDR3 contains 14 residues. Trimming left V 6 bases short and J 6 bases short, with 17 bases between. CDR3 nucleotides: TGTGCCAGCTCTCCCGGGACGGGGTACGCTGAAGCTTTCTTT. Translating it yields CASSPGTGYAEAFF.

To note about this clonotype: Germline is not matched at one junction end, which may reflect a read error. The chain links TRBV7-7 to TRBJ2-1; 12 nucleotides align to TRBD2. The germline V gene has CDR1 SSHAT and CDR2 FNYEAQ (reference sequence). CDR3 size: 15 residues. The CDR3, as DNA: TGTGCTAGCAGCCTAGCGGGAGGGACCCACAATGAGCAGTTCTTC. As protein: CASSLAGGTHNEQFF.

This clonotype has a count of ten or more. J is TRBJ2-7 and V is TRBV7-8; TRBD1 agrees at 7 bases. V lost 2 bases and J lost 3; bases outside the gene matches: 4. Germline-derived CDR1 and CDR2 are SGHVS and FQNEAQ. This CDR3 has 14 amino acids. CDR3 in amino acids: CASSLSDRDYEQYF. CDR3 sequence (DNA): TGTGCCAGCAGCTTATCTGACAGGGACTACGAGCAGTACTTC.